Below, 10 T cell receptor beta chains from the same sample are listed, as sequenced in a study of beta chain features in type 1 diabetes. Expressed TCRB transcripts were sequenced, since all the RNA that had been isolated was reverse transcribed. TCRdb's table, derived via immunoSEQ multiplex PCR, lists solely in-frame clones and lacks some. Among under 50,000 clones, roughly 70% were seen once, and the ten largest hold 2% to 2.5%. General study results and limits: Shortening that was moderate but significant affected the TCRB CDR3s of Type 1 diabetes patients in all four CD4+ subsets.

Antigens for these TCRs are unknown. Material: Tregs from blood. Source of these receptors: a woman in her late teens or twenties with type 1 diabetes.

This clone showed up just a few times. The CDR3: CATNYGDTGELFF. The CDR3 DNA reads as TGTGCCACCAACTACGGGGATACCGGGGAGCTGTTTTTT. This rearrangement joins TRBV11-1 to TRBJ2-2; TRBD2 is a possible D gene (5 bases). CDR3 length: 13 amino acids. Germline-derived CDR1 and CDR2 are SGHAT and FQDESV (reference sequence). V was trimmed by 10 bases and J by 5 bases, leaving 14 bases between them.

The chain carries TRBV4-3 and TRBJ1-6, with D uncertain. V was clipped by 0 bases and J by 10 bases, with 13 bases between them. Per germline, CDR1 LGHNA and CDR2 YSLEER. The CDR3 has 15 amino acids. CDR3 loop: CASSQDWGGRSPLHF. DNA of the CDR3: TGCGCCAGCAGCCAAGACTGGGGTGGGAGATCACCCCTCCACTTT.

This sequence joins TRBV9 and TRBJ2-2, with a tentative D call TRBD1 (6 bases). Germline CDR1 SGDLS, CDR2 YYNGEE. V lost 2 bases to trimming and J lost 4 bases, with 12 bases between them. The CDR3 spans 15 residues. The chain's CDR3 is CASSVRQVLTGELFF. CDR3 DNA: TGTGCCAGCAGCGTCCGACAGGTTCTCACCGGGGAGCTGTTTTTT. Full variable domain (remainder filled in from reference TRBV9 and TRBJ2-2): DSGVTQTPKHLITATGQRVTLRCSPRSGDLSVYWYQQSLDQGLQFLIQYYNGEERAKGNILERFSAQQFPDLHSELNLSSLELGDSALYFCASSVRQVLTGELFFGEGSRLTVL.

This clone is a singleton in its sample. This chain links TRBV18 with TRBJ2-1; D gene unclear. With 6 bases removed from V and 0 bases from J, the gap between germline ends came to 9 bases. Germline V gene data show CDR1 as KGHSH and CDR2 as LQKENI. This CDR3 has 14 amino acids. The CDR3: CASSQYSSYNEQFF. For the CDR3, the DNA is TGTGCCAGCTCGCAGTACAGCTCCTACAATGAGCAGTTCTTC.

The rearrangement joins TRBV5-1 to TRBJ2-2, with D perhaps matching TRBD2 (6 bases). The CDR3 spans 11 residues. V gave up 7 bases and J gave up 5 bases, with 6 bases separating them. Germline CDR1 and CDR2: SGHRS and YFSETQ. The CDR3 DNA sequence: TGCGCCAGCCGGGGGACCGGGGAGCTGTTTTTT. Residues: CASRGTGELFF.

The chain combines TRBV10-2 with TRBJ1-2, with 7 nucleotides matching TRBD1. CDR3 length: 12 amino acids. Germline CDR1 and CDR2: WSHSY and SAAADI. J lost 4 bases, V lost 6 bases, and 2 bases had no gene match. CDR3 DNA: TGCGCCAGCAGGGACAGGACCTATGGCTACACCTTC. Protein: CASRDRTYGYTF.

In its sample, this clone was seen a few times. The chain uses TRBV7-2 and TRBJ2-1; TRBD1 agrees at 7 bases. From germline, CDR1 is SGHTA and CDR2 FQGNSA. After removal of 5 bases from V and 4 bases from J, the junction contained 14 bases not matched to a gene. CDR3 length: 17 residues. The CDR3 region is CASSLLRTGTVYNEQFF. The CDR3 bases are TGTGCCAGCAGCCTATTGAGGACCGGGACAGTATACAATGAGCAGTTCTTC.

In this sample, this clone turned up a few times. The junction does not match germline at one end; this may be a read error. This rearrangement joins TRBV29-1 to TRBJ1-2; D call uncertain. This CDR3 is built from 13 residues. Looked up from germline, CDR1 is SQVTM and CDR2 is ANQGSEA. The CDR3 spells CSVDPILRAEGAF. For the CDR3, the DNA is TGCAGCGTTGACCCCATACTCCGCGCGGAGGGAGCCTTC.

This rearrangement joins TRBV28 to TRBJ2-5, with 7 nucleotides matching TRBD1. Germline values: CDR1 MDHEN, CDR2 SYDVKM. The trim removed 6 bases at V and 0 bases at J, leaving 10 bases unmatched. There are 16 residues in the CDR3. CDR3 sequence reads: CASRVQGLGYQETQYF. The CDR3 coding sequence is TGTGCCAGCAGGGTACAGGGGCTGGGGTACCAAGAGACCCAGTACTTC.

J is TRBJ2-7 and V is TRBV7-9; D unclear. The CDR3 covers 15 residues. Trimming cost V 5 bases and J 0 bases, with 14 bases left between them. CDR1 and CDR2 (germline): SEHNR, FQNEAQ (reference sequence). Here the CDR3 DNA reads TGTGCCAGCAGCCGGGTACCGACGGCCTCCTACGAGCAGTACTTC. Amino acids: CASSRVPTASYEQYF.